These 29 T cell receptor beta chains were all obtained from the same sample, sequenced in a study of T cell responses to AZD1222 COVID-19 vaccine. Only in-frame clones appear in the TCRdb table, and some are missing; sequencing was by immunoSEQ multiplex PCR. The sample has approximately 64,000 clones; roughly 84% are singletons. The sample consisted of peripheral blood, taken on day 0 of AZD1222 vaccination. The receptors derive from an adult in good health.

This clone was seen only a few times. The chain is built from TRBV5-5 and TRBJ1-2; 7 nucleotides agree with TRBD1. The trim removed 4 bases at V and 4 bases at J, leaving 4 bases unmatched. This CDR3 contains 13 residues. Germline CDR1 SGHKS, CDR2 YYEKEE (reference sequence). Here the CDR3 DNA reads TGTGCCAGCAGCCTGACAGGGAGCTATGGCTACACCTTC. Its protein is CASSLTGSYGYTF.

This clone was detected only once. The V and J genes are TRBV19 and TRBJ1-2; no clear D. CDR3 length equals 12 residues. Trimming cost V 6 bases and J 2 bases, with 7 bases left between them. The germline CDR1 and CDR2 sequences are LNHDA and SQIVND (reference sequence). CDR3 sequence reads: CASRADNYGYTF. The CDR3 DNA reads TGTGCCAGTAGGGCGGACAACTATGGCTACACCTTC.

V is TRBV29-1 and J is TRBJ2-7; 7 bases fit TRBD1. Germline loops: CDR1 SQVTM, CDR2 ANQGSEA. V shed 4 bases, J shed 2 bases, and the junction held 5 bases outside the gene matches. This CDR3 spans 13 amino acids. In DNA form, the CDR3 reads TGCAGCGTTGGAGGGGACAGTACCTACGAGCAGTACTTC. This gives the protein CSVGGDSTYEQYF.

The J gene is TRBJ1-1, the V gene TRBV19, with 9 positions matching TRBD1. The CDR3 sequence is 16 residues long. Germline trimming cut 2 bases from V and 3 bases from J; bases unmatched to any gene: 7. The germline CDR1 and CDR2 sequences are LNHDA and SQIVND (reference sequence). The CDR3 loop reads CASSIKDGQGYTEAFF. DNA for the CDR3: TGTGCCAGTAGTATAAAGGACGGACAGGGGTACACTGAAGCTTTCTTT.

The rearrangement uses TRBV4-2 and TRBJ2-7, with no clear D. CDR3 length: 14 residues. Trimming took off 0 bases at V and 2 bases at J, with 8 bases between the two ends. Germline V CDR1 and CDR2: LGHNA, YNFKEQ. This chain's CDR3 is CASSQDPSAYEQYF. In nucleotides, the CDR3 is TGTGCCAGCAGCCAAGATCCTAGTGCCTACGAGCAGTACTTC.

This sequence joins TRBV6-5 and TRBJ2-7; D uncertain. There are 13 residues in the CDR3. The V end lost 0 bases, the J end lost 3 bases, and 6 bases lay between the germline ends. Germline loops: CDR1 MNHEY, CDR2 SVGAGI. The CDR3, as DNA: TGTGCCAGCAGTTACTCGTCAGTCTACGAGCAGTACTTC. As protein: CASSYSSVYEQYF.

For this clone: Within the sample, other DNA sequences also encode this same CDR3. This chain joins TRBV5-5 and TRBJ2-3; D ambiguous. Germline V gene data show CDR1 as SGHKS and CDR2 as YYEKEE (reference sequence). V lost 4 bases and J 4 bases, leaving 10 bases between the germline ends. CDR3 length equals 13 residues. The CDR3: CASSLGRADTQYF. DNA for the CDR3: TGTGCCAGCAGCCTTGGGCGCGCAGATACGCAGTATTTT. The entire variable domain, with the rest obtained from reference TRBV5-5 and TRBJ2-3, is as follows: DAGVTQSPTHLIKTRGQQVTLRCSPISGHKSVSWYQQVLGQGPQFIFQYYEKEERGRGNFPDRFSARQFPNYSSELNVNALLLGDSALYLCASSLGRADTQYFGPGTRLTVL.

V is TRBV4-1 and J is TRBJ1-1; 9 bases map to TRBD1. This CDR3 spans 14 amino acids. The J segment lost 1 base and the V segment lost 3 bases, leaving 0 bases of the junction unmatched. Germline CDR1 MGHRA, CDR2 YSYEKL. CDR3: CASSQGQGNTEAFF. For the CDR3, the DNA is TGCGCCAGCAGCCAGGGACAGGGGAACACTGAAGCTTTCTTT.

This chain uses TRBV7-8 with TRBJ2-7; the match to TRBD1 covers 8 bases. CDR3 length: 12 amino acids. J lost 1 base, V lost 10 bases, and 3 bases had no gene match. Germline CDR1 is SGHVS and CDR2 is FQNEAQ. CDR3 amino acids: CATRDRSYEQYF. The CDR3 DNA reads as TGTGCCACCCGGGACAGGTCCTACGAGCAGTACTTC.

J is TRBJ1-3 and V is TRBV6-5; 8 nucleotides align to TRBD1. The V gene end was trimmed by 0 bases and the J gene end by 7 bases; junction bases not matched to a gene: 8. Germline lookup yields CDR1 MNHEY and CDR2 SVGAGI. The CDR3 is made up of 16 amino acids. The CDR3 protein is CASSYSGQGKANTIYF. DNA for the CDR3: TGTGCCAGCAGTTACTCCGGACAGGGTAAAGCGAACACCATATATTTT.

V gene TRBV12-3 or TRBV12-4 combines with J gene TRBJ1-1; TRBD1 might be the D (6 bases). Trimming pared 6 bases from V and 7 bases from J, leaving 12 bases between. This CDR3 contains 12 residues. The CDR3 region is CASSPGVGEAFF. The CDR3 coding sequence is TGTGCCAGCAGCCCAGGGGTCGGTGAAGCTTTCTTT.

Written as DNA, the CDR3 is TGTGCCAGCACTAAAGCCCTCCGGGGGACGCAGTTCTTC. It encodes CASTKALRGTQFF. The chain links TRBV12-3 or TRBV12-4 to TRBJ2-1; the D gene is possibly TRBD2 (6 bases). This CDR3 region has 13 residues. Trimming left V 7 bases short and J 12 bases short, with 19 bases between.

V usage is TRBV7-2 and J usage is TRBJ2-5; 12 bases map to TRBD2. Germline CDR1 is SGHTA and CDR2 is FQGNSA. V gave up 0 bases and J gave up 5 bases; unmatched junction bases: 4. This CDR3 comprises 16 residues. The chain's CDR3 is CASSLASSGGAETQYF. The DNA for the CDR3 is TGTGCCAGCAGCTTAGCATCTAGCGGGGGGGCGGAGACCCAGTACTTC.

The rearrangement joins TRBV9 to TRBJ2-1; 9 bases line up with TRBD2. The ends lost 0 bases at V and 7 bases at J; junction bases unmatched: 5. Germline-derived CDR1 and CDR2 are SGDLS and YYNGEE. The CDR3 contains 15 residues. CDR3 region: CASSVGGGAQNEQFF. The CDR3 DNA reads TGTGCCAGCAGCGTAGGCGGGGGGGCTCAGAATGAGCAGTTCTTC.

This rearrangement joins TRBV9 to TRBJ1-1; D call uncertain. V dropped 0 bases and J dropped 4 bases, with 13 bases sitting between them. CDR3 length: 15 residues. Germline CDR1 reads SGDLS; CDR2 reads YYNGEE. CDR3: CASSVGNPVLTEAFF. The CDR3 DNA reads TGTGCCAGCAGCGTAGGTAACCCGGTTCTCACTGAAGCTTTCTTT.

The chain employs TRBV18 and TRBJ1-1; TRBD1 agrees at 8 bases. CDR3 length equals 15 residues. The trim removed 0 bases at V and 6 bases at J, leaving 6 bases unmatched. The V gene's germline CDR1 is KGHSH and CDR2 LQKENI. The CDR3 loop is CASSPPSRQGSEAFF. CDR3 bases: TGTGCCAGCTCACCACCTTCCAGACAGGGGTCTGAAGCTTTCTTT.

The J gene is TRBJ1-2, the V gene TRBV25-1, with D uncertain. Germline CDR1 and CDR2: MGHDK and SYGVNS. V gave up 5 bases and J gave up 2 bases, with 12 bases separating them. This CDR3 is 14 amino acids long. Here the CDR3 DNA reads TGTGCCAGCAGTAAAGGGCCCGTAAACTATGGCTACACCTTC. Its translation: CASSKGPVNYGYTF.

This clone was seen only once. The J gene is TRBJ2-5, the V gene TRBV4-2; 8 nucleotides line up with TRBD2. The CDR3 spans 16 residues. Germline values: CDR1 LGHNA, CDR2 YNFKEQ. Losses at the gene ends were 4 bases for V and 1 base for J; bases not matched to a gene: 8. The CDR3 region is CASSPERGTFQETQYF. The DNA for the CDR3 is TGTGCCAGCAGCCCCGAGCGGGGGACCTTCCAAGAGACCCAGTACTTC.

This clone was counted a few times. The gene calls are TRBV11-2 and TRBJ2-5; possible D gene TRBD2, 7 bases. Germline V gene data show CDR1 as SGHAT and CDR2 as FQNNGV. The CDR3 sequence is 16 residues long. V lost 2 bases to trimming and J lost 1 base, with 14 bases between them. The CDR3, as DNA: TGTGCCAGCAGCTTAAACGGTGGGGGGGCCCAAGAGACCCAGTACTTC. This gives the protein CASSLNGGGAQETQYF.

The sample holds many counts of this clone. The genes are TRBV7-9 and TRBJ1-3, with D possibly matching TRBD1 (6 bases). Germline CDR1 SEHNR, CDR2 FQNEAQ (reference sequence). The CDR3 is 15 residues long. V was cut by 5 bases and J by 3 bases, with 14 bases left in between. The CDR3 sequence is CASSPKYRVGNTIYF. CDR3 DNA sequence: TGTGCCAGCAGCCCGAAATACAGGGTTGGAAACACCATATATTTT.

The chain is built from TRBV11-2 and TRBJ1-1; D uncertain. CDR1 and CDR2 from the germline V gene are SGHAT and FQNNGV. V lost 3 bases, J lost 0 bases, and 14 bases lay in between. CDR3 size: 16 residues. The CDR3 region has the DNA TGTGCCAGCAGCTTTACAGCCCTATTAATGAACACTGAAGCTTTCTTT. It encodes CASSFTALLMNTEAFF.

The V and J genes are TRBV6-5 and TRBJ2-7; 8 bases align to TRBD1. V dropped 4 bases and J dropped 6; count of bases not matched to a gene: 5. Germline values: CDR1 MNHEY, CDR2 SVGAGI. The CDR3 consists of 13 residues. CDR3 region: CASSSGTGGEQYF. The CDR3 DNA sequence: TGTGCCAGCAGTTCCGGGACAGGTGGCGAGCAGTACTTC.

This clone came up once. The chain uses TRBV6-5 and TRBJ1-3; no clear D. Germline CDR1 reads MNHEY; CDR2 reads SVGAGI. This CDR3 contains 13 residues. V was clipped by 6 bases and J by 8 bases, with 14 bases between them. The CDR3 bases are TGTGCCAGCAGCGTTAATCCGCAGGACACCATATATTTT. It specifies CASSVNPQDTIYF.

This clone is labeled as large. The chain employs TRBV4-2 and TRBJ2-1; D is perhaps TRBD1 (5 bases). The CDR3 contains 16 residues. CDR1 is LGHNA, CDR2 YNFKEQ, per germline. Trimming pared 0 bases from V and 1 base from J, leaving 10 bases between. The CDR3, as DNA: TGTGCCAGCAGCCAAGATAGCCAGGGATCCTACAATGAGCAGTTCTTC. It is translated as CASSQDSQGSYNEQFF.

This chain links TRBV3-1 (or the pseudogene TRBV3-2) with TRBJ1-3; D not certain. Trimming removed 2 bases from V and 4 bases from J, with 12 bases in between. CDR3 size: 15 residues. Looked up from germline, CDR1 is LGHDT and CDR2 is YNNKEL (reference sequence). CDR3 region: CASSQKPGVGNTIYF. The CDR3, as DNA: TGTGCCAGCAGCCAAAAGCCCGGAGTGGGAAACACCATATATTTT.

The V call is TRBV5-6, the J call TRBJ1-2; D may be TRBD1 (6 bases). V shed 1 base and J shed 8 bases, with 24 bases lying between them. The CDR3 length is 17 residues. Per germline, CDR1 SGHDT and CDR2 YYEEEE. The CDR3 DNA is TGTGCCAGCAGCTTGTGGGACATCGGGGCAGTGGGGCAAGGCTACACCTTC. This gives the protein CASSLWDIGAVGQGYTF.

The genes are TRBV5-1 and TRBJ2-1; the match to TRBD1 covers 7 bases. Per the germline V gene, CDR1 is SGHRS and CDR2 is YFSETQ. This CDR3 spans 15 amino acids. Losses at the gene ends were 0 bases for V and 7 bases for J; bases not matched to a gene: 7. CDR3 coding DNA: TGCGCCAGCAGCTTGGACAGGGGCAGGTTGAATGAGCAGTTCTTC. Translating gives CASSLDRGRLNEQFF. Full variable domain (rest looked up from reference TRBV5-1 and TRBJ2-1): KAGVTQTPRYLIKTRGQQVTLSCSPISGHRSVSWYQQTPGQGLQFLFEYFSETQRNKGNFPGRFSGRQFSNSRSEMNVSTLELGDSALYLCASSLDRGRLNEQFFGPGTRLTVL.

In regard to this clone: A read error may produce the germline difference seen at one junction end. The genes are TRBV7-7 and TRBJ1-5, with 7 bases identical to TRBD1. Germline CDR1 is SSHAT and CDR2 is FNYEAQ (reference sequence). The CDR3 is 16 residues long. CDR3 protein: CASSLVGTDHNQPQHF. The CDR3 nucleotides are TGTGCTAGCAGCTTAGTGGGGACAGACCACAATCAGCCCCAGCATTTT.

This clone was recorded a few times. This rearrangement joins TRBV7-8 to TRBJ2-7, with D possibly TRBD1 on 5 matching bases. Germline V CDR1 and CDR2: SGHVS, FQNEAQ. This CDR3 spans 13 amino acids. The V end lost 1 base, the J end lost 8 bases, and 12 bases lay between the germline ends. The CDR3 nucleotides read TGTGCCAGCAGCTTAGAGGGGCAGGGCAAGCAGTACTTC. It specifies CASSLEGQGKQYF. Complete variable domain (other parts from reference TRBV7-8 and TRBJ2-7): GAGVSQSPRYKVAKRGQDVALRCDPISGHVSLFWYQQALGQGPEFLTYFQNEAQLDKSGLPSDRFFAERPEGSVSTLKIQRTQQEDSAVYLCASSLEGQGKQYFGPGTRLTVT.